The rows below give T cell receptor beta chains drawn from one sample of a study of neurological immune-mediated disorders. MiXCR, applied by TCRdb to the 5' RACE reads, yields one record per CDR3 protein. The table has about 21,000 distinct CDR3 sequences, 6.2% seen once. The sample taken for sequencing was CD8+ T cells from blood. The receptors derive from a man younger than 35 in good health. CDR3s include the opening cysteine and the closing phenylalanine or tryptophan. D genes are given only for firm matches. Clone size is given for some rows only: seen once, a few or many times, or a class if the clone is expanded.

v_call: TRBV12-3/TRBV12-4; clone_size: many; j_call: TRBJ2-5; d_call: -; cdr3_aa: CASSLLTGPTSTQYF; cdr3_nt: TGTGCCAGCAGCCTACTGACAGGACCCACTTCAACCCAGTACTTC
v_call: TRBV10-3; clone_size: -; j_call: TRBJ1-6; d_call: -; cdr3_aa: CATRGGQSYNSPLHF; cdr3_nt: TGTGCCACCCGAGGGGGACAATCCTATAATTCACCCCTCCACTTT
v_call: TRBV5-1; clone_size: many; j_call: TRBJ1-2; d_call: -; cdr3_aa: CASSLAAGPNYGYTF; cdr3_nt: TGCGCCAGCAGCTTGGCGGCGGGCCCTAACTATGGCTACACCTTC
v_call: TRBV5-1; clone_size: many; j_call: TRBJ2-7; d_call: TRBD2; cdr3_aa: CASSLAPRAGAYYEQYF; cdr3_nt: TGCGCCAGCAGCTTGGCCCCCCGGGCGGGAGCCTACTACGAGCAGTACTTC
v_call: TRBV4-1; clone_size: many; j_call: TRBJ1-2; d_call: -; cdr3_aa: CASSQDRVRAWNYGYTF; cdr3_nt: TGCGCCAGCAGCCAAGATAGGGTGCGGGCGTGGAACTATGGCTACACCTTC
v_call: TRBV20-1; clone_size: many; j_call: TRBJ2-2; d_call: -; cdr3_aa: CSALGITTNTGELFF; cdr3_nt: TGCAGTGCCCTAGGGATAACAACCAACACCGGGGAGCTGTTTTTT
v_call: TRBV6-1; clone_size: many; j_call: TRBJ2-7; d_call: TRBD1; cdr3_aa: CASSETGVAYEQYF; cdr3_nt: TGTGCCAGCAGTGAGACAGGGGTGGCCTACGAGCAGTACTTC
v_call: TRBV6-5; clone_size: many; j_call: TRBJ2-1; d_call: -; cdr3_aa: CASSYSRVYNEQFF; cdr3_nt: TGTGCCAGCAGTTACTCGAGAGTTTACAATGAGCAGTTCTTC
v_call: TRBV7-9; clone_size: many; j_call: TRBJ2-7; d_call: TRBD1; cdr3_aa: CASSLRDRVYVQYF; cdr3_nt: TGTGCCAGCAGCCTCCGGGACAGGGTTTATGTGCAGTACTTC
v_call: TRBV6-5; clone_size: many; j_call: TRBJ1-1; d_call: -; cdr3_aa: CASSYSQGLDTEAFF; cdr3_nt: TGTGCCAGCAGTTACTCGCAGGGGTTGGACACTGAAGCTTTCTTT
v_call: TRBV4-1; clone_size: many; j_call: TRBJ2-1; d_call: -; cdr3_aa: CASSQGVLLAMEQFF; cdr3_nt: TGCGCCAGCAGCCAAGGGGTATTACTGGCCATGGAGCAGTTCTTC
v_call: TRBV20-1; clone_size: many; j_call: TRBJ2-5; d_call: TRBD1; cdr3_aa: CSVQGEETQYF; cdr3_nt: TGCAGTGTACAGGGGGAAGAGACCCAGTACTTC
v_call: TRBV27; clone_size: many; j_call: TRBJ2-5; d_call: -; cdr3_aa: CASSWSGNRQETQYF; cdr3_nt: TGTGCCAGCAGTTGGTCAGGGAATCGACAAGAGACCCAGTACTTC
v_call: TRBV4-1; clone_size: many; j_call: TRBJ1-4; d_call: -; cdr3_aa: CASSQVRVTDSTGKLFF; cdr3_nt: TGCGCCAGCAGCCAAGTTAGGGTGACGGACTCTACTGGAAAACTGTTTTTT
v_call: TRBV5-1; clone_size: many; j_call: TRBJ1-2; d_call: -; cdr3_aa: CASSLGLDGYTF; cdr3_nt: TGCGCCAGCAGCTTGGGGTTGGATGGCTACACCTTC
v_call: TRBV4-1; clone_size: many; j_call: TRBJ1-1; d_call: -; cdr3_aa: CASSQDLGTEAFF; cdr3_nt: TGCGCCAGCAGCCAAGATCTAGGGACTGAAGCTTTCTTT
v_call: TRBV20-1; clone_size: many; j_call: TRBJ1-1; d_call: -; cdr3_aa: CSAPRGGALIFEAFF; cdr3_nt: TGCAGTGCTCCAAGGGGGGGGGCGTTGATTTTCGAAGCTTTCTTT
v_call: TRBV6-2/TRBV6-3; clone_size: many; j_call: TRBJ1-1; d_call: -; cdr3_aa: CASSYTRTDTEAFF; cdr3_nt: TGTGCCAGCAGTTATACCCGGACAGACACTGAAGCTTTCTTT
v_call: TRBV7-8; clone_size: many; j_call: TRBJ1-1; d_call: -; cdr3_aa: CASSLSSPTQGETEAFF; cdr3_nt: TGTGCCAGCAGCTTATCCTCCCCTACGCAGGGAGAGACTGAAGCTTTCTTT
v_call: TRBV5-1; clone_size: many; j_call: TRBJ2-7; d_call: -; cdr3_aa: CASRNPGTLPYEQYF; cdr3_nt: TGCGCCAGCAGAAATCCCGGGACCCTACCCTACGAGCAGTACTTC
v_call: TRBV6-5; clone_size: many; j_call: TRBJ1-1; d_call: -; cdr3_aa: CASSYLIGVLPPEAFF; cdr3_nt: TGTGCCAGCAGTTACTTGATTGGCGTTCTTCCCCCTGAAGCTTTCTTT
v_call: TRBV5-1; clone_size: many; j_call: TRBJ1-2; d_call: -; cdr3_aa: CASSLVGGTTERTF; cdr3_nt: TGCGCCAGCAGCTTGGTGGGGGGGACAACTGAAAGGACCTTC
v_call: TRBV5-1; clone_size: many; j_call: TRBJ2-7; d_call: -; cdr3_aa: CASSLGAAAYEQYF; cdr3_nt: TGCGCCAGCAGCTTGGGGGCGGCAGCCTACGAGCAGTACTTC
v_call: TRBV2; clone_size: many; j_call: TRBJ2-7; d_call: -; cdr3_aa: CASSGALSYEQYF; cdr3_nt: TGTGCCAGCTCGGGGGCCCTCTCCTACGAGCAGTACTTC
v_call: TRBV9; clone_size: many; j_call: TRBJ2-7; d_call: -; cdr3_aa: CASSVAVGSYEQYF; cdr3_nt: TGTGCCAGCAGCGTAGCGGTAGGGTCCTACGAGCAGTACTTC
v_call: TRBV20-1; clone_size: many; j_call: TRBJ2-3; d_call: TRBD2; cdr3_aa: CSADLAGGYTDTQYF; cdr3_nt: TGCAGTGCTGACCTAGCGGGGGGGTACACAGATACGCAGTATTTT
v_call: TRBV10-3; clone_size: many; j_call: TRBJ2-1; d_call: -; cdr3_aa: CAISERTGSSYNEQFF; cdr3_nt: TGTGCCATCAGTGAGAGAACGGGGAGCTCCTACAATGAGCAGTTCTTC
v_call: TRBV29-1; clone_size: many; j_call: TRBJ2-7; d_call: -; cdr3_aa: CSVRLGSSYEQYF; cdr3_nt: TGCAGCGTTCGATTGGGGTCCTCCTACGAGCAGTACTTC
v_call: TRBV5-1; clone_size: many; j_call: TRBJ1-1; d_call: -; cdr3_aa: CASSLVEGSTEAFF; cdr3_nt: TGCGCCAGCAGCTTGGTGGAGGGCAGCACTGAAGCTTTCTTT
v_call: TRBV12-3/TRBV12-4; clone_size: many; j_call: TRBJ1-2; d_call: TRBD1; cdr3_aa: CASSIIAITGVGSEDGYTF; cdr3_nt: TGTGCCAGCAGCATAATCGCTATCACAGGGGTGGGGTCGGAAGATGGCTACACCTTC
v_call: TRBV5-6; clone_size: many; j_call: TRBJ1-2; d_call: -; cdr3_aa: CASSFGSRGGGYTF; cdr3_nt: TGTGCCAGCAGCTTCGGGAGCAGGGGAGGAGGCTACACCTTC
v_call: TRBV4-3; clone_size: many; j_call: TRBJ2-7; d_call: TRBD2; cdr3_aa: CASSQGTSSYEQYF; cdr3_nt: TGCGCCAGCAGCCAAGGGACTAGCTCCTACGAGCAGTACTTC
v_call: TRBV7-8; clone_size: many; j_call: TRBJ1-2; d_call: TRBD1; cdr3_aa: CASSDRDRGIYGYTF; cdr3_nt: TGTGCCAGCAGCGACCGGGACAGGGGGATCTATGGCTACACCTTC
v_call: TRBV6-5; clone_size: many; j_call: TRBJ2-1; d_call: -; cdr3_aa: CASSYLAGSYNEQFF; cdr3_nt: TGTGCCAGCAGTTACCTTGCGGGGTCCTACAATGAGCAGTTCTTC
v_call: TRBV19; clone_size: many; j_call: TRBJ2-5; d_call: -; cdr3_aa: CASSSRSGVETQYF; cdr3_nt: TGTGCCAGTAGTAGCCGCTCGGGGGTTGAGACCCAGTACTTC
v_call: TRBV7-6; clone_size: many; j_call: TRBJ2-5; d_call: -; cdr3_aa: CASSLALEAVPSVETQYF; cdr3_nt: TGTGCCAGCAGCTTAGCGTTGGAAGCGGTCCCGTCAGTAGAGACCCAGTACTTC
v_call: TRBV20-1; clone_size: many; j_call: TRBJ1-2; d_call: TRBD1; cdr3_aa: CSARRTGDYGYTF; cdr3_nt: TGCAGTGCTAGGCGGACAGGGGACTATGGCTACACCTTC
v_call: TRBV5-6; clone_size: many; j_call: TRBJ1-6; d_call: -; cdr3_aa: CASSPSGDLQDLHF; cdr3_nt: TGTGCCAGCAGCCCGTCGGGGGACCTACAAGACCTCCACTTT
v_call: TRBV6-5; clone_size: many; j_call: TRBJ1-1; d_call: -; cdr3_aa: CASNLLGATEAFF; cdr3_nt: TGTGCCAGCAACCTCCTGGGGGCCACTGAAGCTTTCTTT
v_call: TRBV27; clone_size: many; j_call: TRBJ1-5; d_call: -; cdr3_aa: CASSLSSNQPQHF; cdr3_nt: TGTGCCAGCAGTTTATCGAGCAATCAGCCCCAGCATTTT
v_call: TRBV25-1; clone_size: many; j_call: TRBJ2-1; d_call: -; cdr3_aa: CASSEYTRVGENEQFF; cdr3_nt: TGTGCCAGCAGTGAATATACCCGGGTGGGGGAGAATGAGCAGTTCTTC
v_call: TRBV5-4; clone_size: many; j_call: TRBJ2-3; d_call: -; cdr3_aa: CASSLVVGDTQYF; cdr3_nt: TGTGCCAGCAGCTTGGTAGTGGGGGATACGCAGTATTTT
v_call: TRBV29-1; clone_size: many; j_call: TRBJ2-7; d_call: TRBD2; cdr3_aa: CSVEETSGITYEQYF; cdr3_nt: TGCAGCGTTGAAGAGACTAGCGGGATCACCTACGAGCAGTACTTC
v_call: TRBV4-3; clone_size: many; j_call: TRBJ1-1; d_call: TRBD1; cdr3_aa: CASSPALTGGTEAFF; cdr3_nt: TGCGCCAGCAGCCCGGCGTTGACAGGGGGCACTGAAGCTTTCTTT
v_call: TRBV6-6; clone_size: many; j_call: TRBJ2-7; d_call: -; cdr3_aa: CASSFRGYEQYF; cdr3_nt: TGTGCCAGCAGTTTTAGAGGCTACGAGCAGTACTTC
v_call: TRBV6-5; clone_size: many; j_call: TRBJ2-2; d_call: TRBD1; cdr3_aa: CASSYSTGLSTGELFF; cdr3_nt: TGTGCCAGCAGTTACTCGACAGGGTTGAGTACCGGGGAGCTGTTTTTT
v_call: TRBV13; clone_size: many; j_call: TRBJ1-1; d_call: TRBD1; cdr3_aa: CASSYRGQGNTEAFF; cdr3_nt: TGTGCCAGCAGCTACCGGGGACAGGGGAACACTGAAGCTTTCTTT
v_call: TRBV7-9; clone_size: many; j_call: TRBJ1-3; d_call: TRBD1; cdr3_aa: CASSSAGTGNGNTIYF; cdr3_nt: TGTGCCAGCAGCTCCGCTGGGACAGGGAACGGAAACACCATATATTTT
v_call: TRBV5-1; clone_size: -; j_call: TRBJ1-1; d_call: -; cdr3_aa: CASSLKEITEAFF; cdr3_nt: TGCGCTAGCAGCTTAAAGGAGATTACTGAAGCTTTCTTT
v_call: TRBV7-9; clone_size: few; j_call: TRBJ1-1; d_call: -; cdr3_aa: CASSLWTNTEAFF; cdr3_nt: TGTGCCAGCAGCCTGTGGACAAACACTGAAGCTTTCTTT
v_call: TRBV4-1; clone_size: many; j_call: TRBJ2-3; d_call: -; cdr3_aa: CASSQNLAERGEQYF; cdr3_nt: TGCGCCAGCAGCCAAAATCTGGCTGAAAGGGGGGAGCAGTATTTT
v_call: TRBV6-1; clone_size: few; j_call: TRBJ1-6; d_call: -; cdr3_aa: CASSEVWGAWNSPLHF; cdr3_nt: TGTGCCAGCAGTGAAGTCTGGGGGGCGTGGAATTCACCCCTCCACTTT